The rows below give T cell receptor beta chains drawn from one sample of a study of cytomegalovirus exposure and HLA in healthy donors. The data were produced by immunoSEQ multiplex PCR, yet TCRdb's version contains in-frame clones alone and is incomplete. The data contain roughly 150,000 clones, about two thirds of them seen just once; the ten biggest clones take up 10%. The sequenced sample was PBMCs. These receptors were collected from a man aged 25 to 40 in good health and CMV-seropositive. Both conserved end residues are part of each CDR3. D genes are given only for firm matches. Clone size appears in some rows only: once, few, many, or a class for an expanded clone.

d_gene: TRBD2; abundance: .; v_gene: TRBV7-9; j_gene: TRBJ2-1; CDR3aa: CSSSLGGGSGWDEQFF; CDR3nt: TGTTCCAGCAGCTTAGGAGGCGGGAGTGGGTGGGATGAGCAGTTCTTC
d_gene: .; abundance: once; v_gene: TRBV28; j_gene: TRBJ2-2; CDR3aa: CASSWGPDTGELFF; CDR3nt: TGTGCCAGCAGTTGGGGGCCTGACACCGGGGAGCTGTTTTTT
d_gene: TRBD1; abundance: .; v_gene: TRBV9; j_gene: TRBJ2-1; CDR3aa: CASSEGAETYNEQFF; CDR3nt: TGTGCCAGCAGCGAGGGGGCGGAAACCTACAATGAGCAGTTCTTC
d_gene: .; abundance: .; v_gene: TRBV28; j_gene: TRBJ2-1; CDR3aa: CASSLSDEQFF; CDR3nt: TGTGCCAGCAGTTTAAGCGATGAGCAGTTCTTC
d_gene: TRBD1; abundance: .; v_gene: TRBV18; j_gene: TRBJ1-1; CDR3aa: CASERWTGENTEAFF; CDR3nt: TGTGCCAGCGAAAGATGGACAGGGGAGAACACTGAAGCTTTCTTT
d_gene: .; abundance: .; v_gene: TRBV27; j_gene: TRBJ2-5; CDR3aa: CASSFRETQYF; CDR3nt: TGTGCCAGCAGTTTCCGGGAGACCCAGTACTTC
d_gene: .; abundance: .; v_gene: TRBV9; j_gene: TRBJ2-1; CDR3aa: CASSALDREQFF; CDR3nt: TGTGCCAGCAGCGCATTAGACAGGGAGCAGTTCTTC
d_gene: .; abundance: .; v_gene: TRBV9; j_gene: TRBJ2-1; CDR3aa: CASGGNEQFF; CDR3nt: TGTGCCAGCGGGGGGAATGAGCAGTTCTTC
d_gene: .; abundance: few; v_gene: TRBV18; j_gene: TRBJ1-2; CDR3aa: CASSPDGDYGYTF; CDR3nt: TGTGCCAGCTCCCCCGACGGGGACTATGGCTACACCTTC
d_gene: .; abundance: .; v_gene: TRBV28; j_gene: TRBJ2-3; CDR3aa: CASRSSTDTQYF; CDR3nt: TGTGCCAGCAGATCTAGCACAGATACGCAGTATTTT
d_gene: .; abundance: .; v_gene: TRBV5-6; j_gene: TRBJ2-1; CDR3aa: CASSTGYHEQFF; CDR3nt: TGTGCCAGCAGCACGGGGTACCATGAGCAGTTCTTC
d_gene: TRBD1; abundance: .; v_gene: TRBV10-3; j_gene: TRBJ1-2; CDR3aa: CAITSTGGNYGYTF; CDR3nt: TGTGCCATCACCTCGACAGGGGGAAACTATGGCTACACCTTC
d_gene: .; abundance: few; v_gene: TRBV10-3; j_gene: TRBJ1-3; CDR3aa: CAQGSSGNTIYF; CDR3nt: TGTGCCCAGGGGAGCTCTGGAAACACCATATATTTT
d_gene: TRBD1; abundance: .; v_gene: TRBV7-3; j_gene: TRBJ1-2; CDR3aa: CASSASQGALGYTF; CDR3nt: TGTGCCAGCAGCGCCTCCCAGGGGGCGTTGGGCTACACCTTC
d_gene: .; abundance: once; v_gene: TRBV18; j_gene: TRBJ1-2; CDR3aa: CASSPPNTNLAYGYTF; CDR3nt: TGTGCCAGCTCACCACCGAACACCAACCTGGCTTATGGCTACACCTTC
d_gene: TRBD1; abundance: .; v_gene: TRBV7-2; j_gene: TRBJ2-7; CDR3aa: CASSTRQGVYEQYF; CDR3nt: TGTGCCAGTAGCACCCGACAGGGGGTATACGAGCAGTACTTC
d_gene: .; abundance: .; v_gene: TRBV19; j_gene: TRBJ2-5; CDR3aa: CASSWRVGETQYF; CDR3nt: TGTGCCAGTAGTTGGAGGGTGGGTGAGACCCAGTACTTC
d_gene: .; abundance: few; v_gene: TRBV15; j_gene: TRBJ2-7; CDR3aa: CATSKALPGNEQYF; CDR3nt: TGTGCCACCAGCAAAGCTCTCCCAGGGAACGAGCAGTACTTC
d_gene: .; abundance: .; v_gene: TRBV11-2; j_gene: TRBJ2-7; CDR3aa: CASSPSLGESSYEQYF; CDR3nt: TGTGCCAGCAGCCCCTCGTTGGGAGAGAGCTCCTACGAGCAGTACTTC
d_gene: TRBD1; abundance: .; v_gene: TRBV14; j_gene: TRBJ1-1; CDR3aa: CASSQDGGQGLWQTGGTEAFF; CDR3nt: TGTGCCAGCAGCCAAGATGGGGGACAGGGACTGTGGCAGACAGGCGGCACTGAAGCTTTCTTT
d_gene: TRBD1; abundance: .; v_gene: TRBV7-3; j_gene: TRBJ2-7; CDR3aa: CASSLGVTGIYEQYF; CDR3nt: TGTGCCAGCAGCTTGGGGGTGACAGGGATCTACGAGCAGTACTTC
d_gene: TRBD2; abundance: .; v_gene: TRBV5-6; j_gene: TRBJ2-1; CDR3aa: CASSSGLAGYEQFF; CDR3nt: TGTGCCAGCAGCTCAGGACTAGCGGGATATGAGCAGTTCTTC
d_gene: TRBD2; abundance: .; v_gene: TRBV14; j_gene: TRBJ2-1; CDR3aa: CASSQTLNGGVEQFF; CDR3nt: TGTGCCAGCAGCCAAACTCTCAATGGGGGGGTTGAGCAGTTCTTC
d_gene: TRBD1; abundance: .; v_gene: TRBV6-5; j_gene: TRBJ2-7; CDR3aa: CASRRDSPYEQYF; CDR3nt: TGTGCCAGCAGGAGGGACAGCCCCTACGAGCAGTACTTC
d_gene: .; abundance: .; v_gene: TRBV7-8; j_gene: TRBJ1-3; CDR3aa: CASSLLYSGNTIYF; CDR3nt: TGTGCCAGCAGCTTACTCTACTCTGGAAACACCATATATTTT
d_gene: TRBD1; abundance: few; v_gene: TRBV5-1; j_gene: TRBJ1-4; CDR3aa: CASSPRTGTGGRKLFF; CDR3nt: TGCGCCAGCAGCCCTCGTACCGGGACAGGGGGAAGAAAACTGTTTTTT
d_gene: .; abundance: once; v_gene: TRBV7-9; j_gene: TRBJ2-3; CDR3aa: CASSLSSDTQYF; CDR3nt: TGTGCCAGCAGCTTATCGTCAGATACGCAGTATTTT
d_gene: TRBD1; abundance: .; v_gene: TRBV15; j_gene: TRBJ1-2; CDR3aa: CATSRGQGDHYGYTF; CDR3nt: TGTGCCACCAGCAGGGGACAGGGGGATCACTATGGCTACACCTTC
d_gene: TRBD1; abundance: .; v_gene: TRBV19; j_gene: TRBJ1-5; CDR3aa: CASSQHRGSNQPQHF; CDR3nt: TGTGCCAGTAGTCAGCACAGGGGGAGCAATCAGCCCCAGCATTTT
d_gene: .; abundance: .; v_gene: TRBV27; j_gene: TRBJ1-4; CDR3aa: CASSLARATNEKLFF; CDR3nt: TGTGCCAGCAGTTTAGCCCGGGCAACTAATGAAAAACTGTTTTTT